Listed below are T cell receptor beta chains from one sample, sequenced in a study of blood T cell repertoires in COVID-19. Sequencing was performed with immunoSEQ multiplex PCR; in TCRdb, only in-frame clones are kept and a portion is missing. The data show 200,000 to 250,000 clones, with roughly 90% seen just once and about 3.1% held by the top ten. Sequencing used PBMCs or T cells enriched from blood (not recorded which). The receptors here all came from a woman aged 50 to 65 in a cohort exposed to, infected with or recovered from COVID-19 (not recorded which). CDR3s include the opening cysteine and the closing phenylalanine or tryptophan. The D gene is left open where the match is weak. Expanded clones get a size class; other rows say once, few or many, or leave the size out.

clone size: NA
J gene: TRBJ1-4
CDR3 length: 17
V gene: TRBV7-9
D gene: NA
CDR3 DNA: TGTGCCAGCAGTTCAGAGCCCCGGGACACAACTAATGAAAAACTGTTTTTT
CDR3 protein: CASSSEPRDTTNEKLFF

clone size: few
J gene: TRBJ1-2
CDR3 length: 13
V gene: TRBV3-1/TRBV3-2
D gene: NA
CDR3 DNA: TGTGCCAGCAGCCAAACGAGGCTCGATGGCTACACCTTC
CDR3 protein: CASSQTRLDGYTF

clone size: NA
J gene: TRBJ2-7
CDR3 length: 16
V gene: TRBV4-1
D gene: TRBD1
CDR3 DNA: TGCGCCAGCAGCCAAGCCTCCCTGACAGGGCGCTACGAGCAGTACTTC
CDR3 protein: CASSQASLTGRYEQYF

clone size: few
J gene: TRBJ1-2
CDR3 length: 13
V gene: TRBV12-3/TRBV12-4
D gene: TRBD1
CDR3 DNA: TGTGCCAGCAGTGCTACAGGGGGAGGGGGCTACACCTTC
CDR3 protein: CASSATGGGGYTF

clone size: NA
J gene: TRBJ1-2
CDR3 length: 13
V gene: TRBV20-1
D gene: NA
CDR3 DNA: TGCAGTGCTAGTTTCGGGAGAAGTCGTGGCTACACCTTC
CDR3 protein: CSASFGRSRGYTF

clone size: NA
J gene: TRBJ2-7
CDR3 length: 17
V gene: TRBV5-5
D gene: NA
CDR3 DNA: TGTGCCAGCAGTGCAAGACTTCAGGCAGGGATCGCCTACGAGCAGTACTTC
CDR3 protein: CASSARLQAGIAYEQYF

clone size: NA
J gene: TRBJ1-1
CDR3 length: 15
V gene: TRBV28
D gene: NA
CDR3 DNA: TGTGCCAGCAGGGGGCCGGGGGACGGGAACACTGAAGCTTTCTTT
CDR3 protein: CASRGPGDGNTEAFF

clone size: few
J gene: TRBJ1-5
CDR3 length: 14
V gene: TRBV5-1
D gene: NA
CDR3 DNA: TGCGCCAGCAGAGTCAGGCCCAGCAATCAGCCCCAGCATTTT
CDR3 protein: CASRVRPSNQPQHF

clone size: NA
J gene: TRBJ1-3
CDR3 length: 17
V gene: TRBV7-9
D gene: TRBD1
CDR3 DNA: TGTGCCAGCAGCGAGGGACAGGGGCCGGCTACTGGAAACACCATATATTTT
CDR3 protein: CASSEGQGPATGNTIYF

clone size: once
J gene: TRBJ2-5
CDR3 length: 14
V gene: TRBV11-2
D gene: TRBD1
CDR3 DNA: TGTGCCAGCAGTCGAGGGACAGCCGGAGAGACCCAGTACTTC
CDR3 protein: CASSRGTAGETQYF